This passage covers 17 T cell receptor beta chains from one sample sequenced in a study of CD8 T cells in ankylosing spondylitis. Study observations and caveats: Ankylosing spondylitis blood seemed to carry a telltale TCR beta motif made of under ten highly homologous variants.

No antigen has been assigned to these receptors. TCRdb re-derived calls from the 5' RACE reads in MiXCR, one entry per CDR3 protein. This table holds a few hundred thousand distinct CDR3 sequences, approximately 8.2% found once. Sequencing was done on a sample of blood, either unsorted or a sorted T cell fraction (not recorded which). Receptor source: a male donor with ankylosing spondylitis.

This clonotype has a count of ten or more. The CDR3 loop is CSVEIAGVETQYF. The DNA of the CDR3 is TGCAGCGTTGAAATAGCGGGAGTGGAGACCCAGTACTTC. The rearrangement uses TRBV29-1 and TRBJ2-5; 9 bases line up with TRBD2. Germline CDR1 and CDR2: SQVTM and ANQGSEA. With 2 bases clipped from V and 5 bases from J, the junction kept 3 bases outside the gene matches. The CDR3 totals 13 residues.

This clonotype was picked up many times. The chain joins TRBV11-2 to TRBJ2-7; either TRBD1 or TRBD2 may fit D (7 bases each). There are 14 residues in the CDR3. V lost 2 bases, J lost 4 bases, and 12 bases lay in between. Germline V lookup: CDR1 SGHAT, CDR2 FQNNGV. CDR3 sequence reads: CASSLIRGGYEQYF. CDR3 coding DNA: TGTGCCAGCAGCTTAATCAGGGGGGGATACGAGCAGTACTTC.

This clonotype showed up just a few times. J is TRBJ2-1 and V is TRBV24-1; the D gene is possibly TRBD2 (6 bases). The CDR3 has 15 residues. CDR1 and CDR2 from the germline V gene are KGHDR and SFDVKD. V shed 3 bases and J shed 6 bases, with 14 bases lying between them. CDR3 sequence (DNA): TGTGCCACCAGTGATATTCGAATGGGGGGCAATGAGCAGTTCTTC. Translation: CATSDIRMGGNEQFF.

This clonotype occurred many times. The V call is TRBV29-1, the J call TRBJ2-5; either TRBD1 or TRBD2 may fit D (5 bases each). Germline V lookup: CDR1 SQVTM, CDR2 ANQGSEA. The V gene lost 4 bases and the J gene lost 1 base, with 16 bases spanning the gap. This CDR3 has 15 residues. The CDR3 DNA reads TGCAGCGTTGGGGACGTAGATGGATTCCAAGAGACCCAGTACTTC. It is translated as CSVGDVDGFQETQYF.

The genes are TRBV12-3 or TRBV12-4 and TRBJ2-1, with 12 bases identical to TRBD2. V was clipped by 7 bases and J by 4 bases; unmatched bases: 14. The CDR3 has 18 amino acids. CDR3 residues: CASTPLAGGTTIYNEQFF. The CDR3, as DNA: TGTGCCAGCACCCCGCTAGCGGGAGGGACGACGATTTACAATGAGCAGTTCTTC.

The J gene is TRBJ2-7, the V gene TRBV27; TRBD2 matches 8 bases. Germline V CDR1 and CDR2: MNHEY, SMNVEV (reference sequence). There are 14 residues in the CDR3. With V trimmed by 3 bases and J by 3 bases, 4 bases remained unmatched. The CDR3 region is CASSFGAGDYEQYF. The CDR3 DNA follows: TGTGCCAGCAGTTTTGGAGCGGGAGACTACGAGCAGTACTTC.

V is TRBV12-3 or TRBV12-4 and J is TRBJ2-7; TRBD1 matches at 7 bases. V lost 4 bases, J lost 2 bases, and 5 bases stayed unmatched. The CDR3 has 14 residues. The CDR3 DNA reads as TGTGCCAGCAGTTCAGACAGGGTCCCCTACGAGCAGTACTTC. Its protein product is CASSSDRVPYEQYF.

This clonotype was detected only a few times. V gene TRBV18 combines with J gene TRBJ2-5; no reliable D call. The CDR3 runs to 13 residues. The germline V and J ends were trimmed by 0 bases and 4 bases, with 6 bases remaining between them. Germline V gene sequence: CDR1 KGHSH, CDR2 LQKENI. The CDR3: CASSPPVVETQYF. The CDR3 DNA is TGTGCCAGCTCACCACCCGTCGTAGAGACCCAGTACTTC.

The chain combines TRBV27 with TRBJ2-7; D possibly corresponds to TRBD2 (7 bases). Germline V lookup: CDR1 MNHEY, CDR2 SMNVEV (reference sequence). Trimming took off 2 bases at V and 0 bases at J, with 11 bases between the two ends. The CDR3 runs to 15 residues. The DNA of the CDR3 is TGTGCCAGCAGTTTAGCGGGGGCCCTCTCCTACGAGCAGTACTTC. Amino acid sequence: CASSLAGALSYEQYF.

In this sample, this clonotype turned up many times. The V gene is TRBV7-3, the J gene TRBJ2-2; 11 bases agree with TRBD2. This CDR3 region has 16 residues. CDR1 is SGHTA and CDR2 is FQGTGA in the germline V gene. Unmatched junction bases numbered 5, after V lost 3 bases and J lost 5 bases. The CDR3 loop is CASSLWGLAATGELFF. The DNA of the CDR3 is TGTGCCAGCAGCTTGTGGGGACTAGCGGCTACCGGGGAGCTGTTTTTT. The whole variable domain, remainder taken from reference TRBV7-3 and TRBJ2-2, is GAGVSQTPSNKVTEKGKYVELRCDPISGHTALYWYRQSLGQGPEFLIYFQGTGAADDSGLPNDRFFAVRPEGSVSTLKIQRTERGDSAVYLCASSLWGLAATGELFFGEGSRLTVL.

A note on this clonotype: The germline gene is not matched at one end of the junction; a read error may be the cause. The genes are TRBV27 and TRBJ1-2; weak D call: TRBD1 (5 bases). Germline CDR1 and CDR2: MNHEY and SMNVEV (reference sequence). This CDR3 is 18 amino acids long. The chain's CDR3 is CASGFDRPGRQRNYGYTF. DNA of the CDR3: TGTGCCAGCGGTTTCGATAGACCGGGACGGCAACGTAACTATGGCTACACCTTC.

The table lists this clonotype with a few counts. J is TRBJ2-7 and V is TRBV18; D is unclear. The germline V gene encodes CDR1 KGHSH and CDR2 LQKENI. The CDR3 is 13 amino acids. V shed 5 bases and J shed 4 bases, with 12 bases lying between them. The CDR3 nucleotides are TGTGCCAGCTCAGACCCAGTGGGGTACGAGCAGTACTTC. Translation gives CASSDPVGYEQYF.

This chain links TRBV4-3 with TRBJ2-1, with D possibly being TRBD1 or TRBD2 (7 bases each). The germline V gene has CDR1 LGHNA and CDR2 YSLEER. The V and J ends lost 4 bases and 11 bases respectively, with 21 bases between them. This CDR3 is 15 amino acids long. DNA of the CDR3: TGCGCCAGCAGCCCGACAGGGCAGCGGGGATACCAGCAGTTCTTC. Its protein product is CASSPTGQRGYQQFF.

This clonotype occurred many times. V and J are TRBV28 and TRBJ2-2; the match to TRBD1 covers 8 bases. Trimming removed 0 bases from V and 5 bases from J; junction bases left unmatched: 2. The CDR3 extends over 15 amino acids. The germline V gene encodes CDR1 MDHEN and CDR2 SYDVKM. The CDR3 DNA sequence: TGTGCCAGCAGTTTATGGACAGGGGTTACCGGGGAGCTGTTTTTT. Translation gives CASSLWTGVTGELFF.

This clonotype was seen a few times. This chain connects TRBV27 to TRBJ2-2; 7 nucleotides line up with TRBD1. Germline loops: CDR1 MNHEY, CDR2 SMNVEV (reference sequence). J was trimmed by 7 bases and V by 5 bases; bases with no gene match: 1. The CDR3 covers 12 residues. The CDR3 reads CASSAGGGELFF. Written as DNA, the CDR3 is TGTGCCAGCAGTGCAGGGGGCGGGGAGCTGTTTTTT.

This clonotype was detected ten times or more. The chain carries TRBV3-1 and TRBJ1-1, with unresolved D. The CDR3 consists of 13 residues. The germline gives CDR1 LGHDT, CDR2 YNNKEL (reference sequence). Trimming pared 1 base from V and 6 bases from J, leaving 9 bases between. This CDR3 is CASSQVRGSEAFF. For the CDR3, the DNA is TGTGCCAGCAGCCAAGTGCGGGGATCTGAAGCTTTCTTT.

This chain joins TRBV15 and TRBJ2-3; TRBD2 matches at 13 bases. Trimming at V came to 0 bases and at J to 7 bases, leaving 7 bases not matched to a gene. This CDR3 spans 17 amino acids. Germline CDR1 and CDR2: LNHNV and YYDKDF (reference sequence). The CDR3 sequence is CATSRDTSGRAIYTQYF. The CDR3 DNA reads as TGTGCCACCAGCAGAGACACTAGCGGGAGGGCCATATATACGCAGTATTTT. Full variable domain (outside the CDR3, taken from reference TRBV15 and TRBJ2-3): DAMVIQNPRYQVTQFGKPVTLSCSQTLNHNVMYWYQQKSSQAPKLLFHYYDKDFNNEADTPDNFQSRRPNTSFCFLDIRSPGLGDTAMYLCATSRDTSGRAIYTQYFGPGTRLTVL.